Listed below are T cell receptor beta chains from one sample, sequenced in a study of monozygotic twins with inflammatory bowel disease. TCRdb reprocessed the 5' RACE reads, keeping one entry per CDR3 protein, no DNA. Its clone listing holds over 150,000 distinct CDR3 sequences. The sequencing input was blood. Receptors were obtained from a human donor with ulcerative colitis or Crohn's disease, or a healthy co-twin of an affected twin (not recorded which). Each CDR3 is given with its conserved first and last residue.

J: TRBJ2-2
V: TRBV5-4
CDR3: CASSQGLAETNTGELFF

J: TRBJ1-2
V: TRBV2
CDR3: CASSVYHGYTF

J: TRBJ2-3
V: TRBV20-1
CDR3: CSAETGGFSDTQYF

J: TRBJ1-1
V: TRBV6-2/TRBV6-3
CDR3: CASSYSAGGRNTEAFF

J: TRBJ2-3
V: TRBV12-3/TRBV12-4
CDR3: CASSLRTDSGGTQYF

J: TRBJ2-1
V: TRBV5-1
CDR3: CASSFGSSYNEQFF

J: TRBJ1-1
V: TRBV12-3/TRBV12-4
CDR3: CASDRTGGMNTEAFF

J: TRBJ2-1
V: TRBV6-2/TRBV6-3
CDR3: CASRGLGQSHNEQFF

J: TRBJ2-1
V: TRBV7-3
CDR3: CASSSGQALYNEQFF

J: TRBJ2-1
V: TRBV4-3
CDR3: CASSQHLRLAGPNEQFF

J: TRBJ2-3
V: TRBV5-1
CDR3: CASTTFPGPEKEDTQYF

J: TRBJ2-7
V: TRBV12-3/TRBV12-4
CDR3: CASRDTRYEQYF

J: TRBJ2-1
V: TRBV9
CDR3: CASSVVAGGPNEQFF

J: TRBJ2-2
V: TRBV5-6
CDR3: CASSPAENLNTGELFF

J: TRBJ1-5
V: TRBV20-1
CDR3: CSATKGGRQGPNQPQHF

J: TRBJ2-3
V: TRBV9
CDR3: CASSVGSLAGTDTQYF

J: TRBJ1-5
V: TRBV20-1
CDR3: CSAMAGGNQPQHF

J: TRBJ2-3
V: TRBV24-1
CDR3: CATSDSPMGGGYTDTQYF

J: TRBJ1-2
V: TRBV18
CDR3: CASSPETREVDGYTF

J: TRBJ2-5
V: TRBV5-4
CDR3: CASSLDRGETQYF

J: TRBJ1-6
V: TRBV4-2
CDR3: CASSQDWEYNSPLHF

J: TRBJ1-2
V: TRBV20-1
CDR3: CSATPLGGYGYTF

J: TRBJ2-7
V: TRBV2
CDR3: CATSGPFIYEQYF